The entry below gives a single T cell receptor (beta chain) sequence along with its context. The J segment lost 4 bases and the V segment lost 5 bases, leaving 11 bases of the junction unmatched. Per the germline V gene, CDR1 is MNHEY and CDR2 is SMNVEV (reference sequence). The CDR3 runs to 16 residues. The PCR ran on 60 Vbeta and 13 Jbeta primers. Data came from immunoSEQ multiplex PCR; TCRdb stores just in-frame clones and leaves some out. The sample has 140,000 to 150,000 clones; over 60% are singletons. The data derive from a study of cytomegalovirus exposure and HLA in healthy donors. J is TRBJ1-2 and V is TRBV27; 9 nucleotides agree with TRBD1. This sequence was found in a woman aged 55-69 years in good health and CMV-seronegative. The sequenced sample was PBMCs. The chain's CDR3 is CASSLVQGADFYGYTF. CDR3 nucleotide sequence: TGTGCCAGCAGTCTAGTACAGGGGGCAGACTTCTATGGCTACACCTTC.